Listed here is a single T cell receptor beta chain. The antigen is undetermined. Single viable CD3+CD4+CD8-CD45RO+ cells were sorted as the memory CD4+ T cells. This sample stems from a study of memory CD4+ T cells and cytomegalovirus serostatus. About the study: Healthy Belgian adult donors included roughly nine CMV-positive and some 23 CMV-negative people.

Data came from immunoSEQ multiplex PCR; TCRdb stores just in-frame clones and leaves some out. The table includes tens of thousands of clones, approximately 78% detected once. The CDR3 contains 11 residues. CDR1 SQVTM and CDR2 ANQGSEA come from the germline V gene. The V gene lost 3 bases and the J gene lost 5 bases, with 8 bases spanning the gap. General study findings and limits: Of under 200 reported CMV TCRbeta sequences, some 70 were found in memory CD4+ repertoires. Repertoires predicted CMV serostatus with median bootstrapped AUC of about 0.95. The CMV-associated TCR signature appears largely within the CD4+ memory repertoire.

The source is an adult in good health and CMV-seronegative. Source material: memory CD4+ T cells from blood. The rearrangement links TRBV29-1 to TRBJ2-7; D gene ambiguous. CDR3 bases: TGCAGCGTTGACCTGGGCCACGAGCAGTACTTC. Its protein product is CSVDLGHEQYF.